The 5 T cell receptor beta chains presented below share a single source sample, sequenced in a study of long-term antiretroviral therapy in people with HIV. Researchers ran immunoSEQ v3.0 at survey level. Clones were read by immunoSEQ multiplex PCR, and TCRdb kept only the in-frame ones, dropping some. The data contain 10,000 or so clones, roughly four fifths of them singletons. The starting material was unsorted PBMCs, obtained 0.7 years after starting antiretroviral therapy. These receptor sequences come from a man aged 40-55 years with HIV.

This clone was counted between two and nine times. The rearrangement links TRBV27 to TRBJ1-5; D gene uncertain. Trimming left V 6 bases short and J 7 bases short, with 16 bases between. CDR1 is MNHEY and CDR2 is SMNVEV in the germline V gene (reference sequence). The CDR3 has 14 residues. CDR3 loop: CASSKGTGEQPQHF. The CDR3 nucleotides are TGTGCCAGCAGCAAGGGAACGGGCGAACAGCCCCAGCATTTT.

The chain couples TRBV5-5 to TRBJ1-5; a weak D match, TRBD1 (5 bases). Trimming took off 6 bases at V and 3 bases at J, with 19 bases between the two ends. CDR1 is SGHKS and CDR2 is YYEKEE in the germline V gene (reference sequence). The CDR3 is 16 amino acids. CDR3 DNA sequence: TGTGCCAGCACCCAGCACCCAGGGACTTTCAATCAGCCCCAGCATTTT. Residues: CASTQHPGTFNQPQHF.

This chain connects TRBV14 to TRBJ2-7; 9 bases line up with TRBD2. With V trimmed by 0 bases and J by 6 bases, 6 bases remained unmatched. Germline V gene sequence: CDR1 SGHDN, CDR2 FVKESK. The CDR3 is made up of 15 amino acids. The CDR3 DNA follows: TGTGCCAGCAGCCAAGAGCTAGCGGGACCGTCCGAGCAGTACTTC. It specifies CASSQELAGPSEQYF.

This clone was recorded only once. CDR3 protein: CASSLLSTEAFF. CDR3 nucleotide sequence: TGTGCCAGCAGTCTGCTTAGCACTGAAGCTTTCTTT. The gene calls are TRBV2 and TRBJ1-1, with D unclear. Germline V CDR1 and CDR2: SNHLY, FYNNEI. The CDR3 covers 12 residues. Trimming pared 5 bases from V and 4 bases from J, leaving 8 bases between.

A single count supports this clone. The chain employs TRBV6-1 and TRBJ2-5, with D perhaps TRBD1 (5 bases). CDR1 is MNHNS, CDR2 SASEGT, per germline. The V end lost 5 bases, the J end lost 5 bases, and 12 bases lay between the germline ends. This CDR3 is 13 amino acids long. The CDR3 region is CASSFAGWETQYF. The CDR3, as DNA: TGTGCCAGCAGTTTTGCAGGGTGGGAGACCCAGTACTTC.